This T cell receptor (beta chain) originates from a study of shared clonotypes between healthy human individuals (dated by TCRdb to 2020 to 2022). For context, the study as a whole: A few men and a couple of women, aged 18 to 49 years, made up the cohort. For each donor, CD4 naive and CD4 memory were each run on three plates, CD8 naive on two plates, and CD8 memory on one plate. To estimate repertoire size and how much clonotype sharing occurs between individuals, the study deeply sequenced the blood TCR repertoires of several healthy adults. Different laboratories and diverse techniques were used to prepare libraries and sequence TCR repertoires, to increase sequencing depth and limit assay-specific biases. Per donor, leukapheresis produced somewhere between about 0.85 and 8.9 billion PBMCs. Points the paper makes about the study in general: Because the study included a small number of donors, the genetic and exposure-history diversity represented was limited. Incomplete sequencing was indicated by rarefaction of sorted-subset datasets, despite the large sequencing depth. Sampling was restricted to blood, and TCR repertoires in tissue are likely to differ from TCR repertoires in blood. Compared with non-shared clonotypes, clonotypes shared by all four sorted-subset donors had higher generation probabilities. Estimated clonotype richness was generally larger for naive than for memory subsets. Based on pairwise subsampling, the degree of clonotype sharing among donors was expected to be affected by sequencing depth. Around 5% of naive CD4, 3.5% of naive CD8, roughly 2.5% of memory CD4, and about 0.4% of memory CD8 clonotypes were shared across a few donors.

CDR3 length: 13 amino acids, cysteine to phenylalanine. CDR3 DNA is the only sequence kept; it has 39 bases, read in frame from the first base. Reading the germline V gene gives CDR1 SGHTA and CDR2 FQGTGA. At the junction V is shortened by 5 bases and J by 3 bases, with 9 bases in between. The donors were healthy, HIV-negative adults who had no recently reported acute infections or vaccinations. All donors were Caucasian adults living in Nashville, Tennessee, USA. CD4+ T cells were enriched by magnetic negative selection; naive cells were then positively selected on CD45RA, and the negative fraction formed the memory subset. Blood was collected by leukapheresis, and PBMCs were isolated by Ficoll-Histopaque density gradient centrifugation and then cryopreserved in liquid nitrogen vapor phase. Purity and quantity of every magnetically sorted T cell population were checked by analytical flow cytometry. Genomic DNA was isolated from every sorted fraction and measured by UV absorbance on a Nanodrop 2000c.

This clone showed up just a few times. Its recognized antigen is unknown. One base away there is no much larger clone; base qualities are not given. TCR CDR3 regions were amplified from genomic DNA by multiplex PCR using the deep immunoSEQ assay. Extracted genomic DNA from each cell subset was spread evenly across all wells of several immunoSEQ 96-well plates, with each plate serving as a replicate. For sorted subsets, each replicate PCR was loaded with 200 ng genomic DNA, equivalent to 30,000 or so T cell genomes. Purified libraries were quantified with a Qubit 3.0 fluorometer, sized on a Bioanalyzer 2100, and re-quantified with the KAPA Library Quantification kit. Every immunoSEQ 96-well plate was sequenced on a separate single-read 150-cycle Illumina NextSeq 550 flow cell. Under the source paper's analysis protocol: Because the immunoSEQ output included only junctional sequences and no quality scores, the filtering could not be the same as the filtering used for full-length reads. Sequences were annotated with PyIR, a Python wrapper for IgBLAST v1.9, and V/J genes and CDR3 were assigned using IMGT germline references. Reads were removed for weak V/J assignments (E-value above 1e-6), missing CDR3, stop codons, out-of-frame junctions, or ambiguous translated residues. V3J clonotypes were defined as sequences sharing the same inferred V gene, J gene, and CDR3 amino acid sequence. Percentage overlap between repertoires was computed as shared unique clonotypes divided by the size of the smaller repertoire. Richness of each repertoire was evaluated using RTK rarefaction, the Chao1 estimator, and Recon v2.1 estimates of unobserved clonotypes. For all TCRbeta clonotypes obtained by the gDNA method from several donors, generation probabilities were computed with OLGA. Held by TCRdb, this immuneACCESS table contains in-frame sequences only and omits some clones. Under half of the omission traces to an unresolved V gene where checked; the cause of the rest is unknown. From that table come the V and J calls and clone size; the DNA was used to work out D and trimming. A total of around 2.5 million clones appear in this sample, approximately 93% of them only once. Of the sample, 0.36% is held by the ten largest clones.

The chain couples TRBV7-3 to TRBJ2-3; perhaps TRBD1 is the D gene, with 6 bases matching. The sequence was collected from a man aged 18-30 years in good health. Some clones in this sample may be carry-over from other donors' samples. The sample comprised naive CD4+ T cells from PBMCs. This specimen's cell subset or site label, interpreted: CD45RA+ positively selected. The nucleotides are TGTGCCAGCAGCCCCGGACAGACAGATACGCAGTATTTT. Its translation is CASSPGQTDTQYF.